This is a list of T cell receptor beta chains from one sample in a study of T cell changes during pregnancy in multiple sclerosis. Clones were read by immunoSEQ multiplex PCR, and TCRdb kept only the in-frame ones, dropping some. The repertoire consists of about 46,000 clones, with about 91% occurring once and the leading ten covering around 8.6%. The sequenced sample was CD8+ T cells from peripheral blood mononuclear cells, obtained after pregnancy. These receptors were obtained from a female donor with multiple sclerosis, enrolled in a pregnancy study. CDR3s include the opening cysteine and the closing phenylalanine or tryptophan. A D gene is named only where the DNA matches it firmly. The size field is filled for only some rows; it gives once, few, many or a size class.

D | J | size | V | DNA | CDR3
. | TRBJ1-5 | . | TRBV2 | TGTGCCAGCAGTGACGGCAGGGGCCTCAACAATCAGCCCCAGCATTTT | CASSDGRGLNNQPQHF
. | TRBJ2-1 | . | TRBV29-1 | TGCAGCGCTCTGACTCGGAGTGAGCAGTTCTTC | CSALTRSEQFF
. | TRBJ1-5 | . | TRBV9 | TGTGCCAGCAGCACGGGGGGGATCAATCAGCCCCAGCATTTT | CASSTGGINQPQHF
TRBD2 | TRBJ2-5 | once | TRBV9 | TGTGCCAGCAGCGTCGAAGCGGGGGCCCAGCAGGGGACCCAGTACTTC | CASSVEAGAQQGTQYF
. | TRBJ1-1 | . | TRBV9 | TGTGCCAGCAGCGCGGGGAGGGATGAAACTGAAGCTTTCTTT | CASSAGRDETEAFF
TRBD2 | TRBJ2-7 | . | TRBV27 | TGTGCCAGCACCGAAGCGGGATTGGGCGCCTACGAGCAGTACTTC | CASTEAGLGAYEQYF
. | TRBJ1-2 | once | TRBV29-1 | TGCAGCGCCCCCCAGGGATATGGCTACACCTTC | CSAPQGYGYTF
. | TRBJ1-1 | . | TRBV7-3 | TGTGCCAGCAGCCCCTTGGACAGAGTACCTGAAGCTTTCTTT | CASSPLDRVPEAFF
TRBD2 | TRBJ2-1 | . | TRBV7-9 | TGTGCCAGCAGCTTAGTTCTAGCGGGGATTATCTTC | CASSLVLAGIIF
. | TRBJ1-5 | . | TRBV25-1 | TGTGCCAGCACCCTACCAGGGTTCCTGGCTTCGAGGCAGCCCCAGCATTTT | CASTLPGFLASRQPQHF
TRBD1 | TRBJ1-5 | . | TRBV6-1 | TGTGCCAGCAGTGAGACAGGGATGAGCAATCAGCCCCAGCATTTT | CASSETGMSNQPQHF
. | TRBJ1-1 | few | TRBV29-1 | TGCAGCGTTGGGACAGTGACCTCCAATGAAGCTTTCTTT | CSVGTVTSNEAFF
. | TRBJ2-2 | . | TRBV10-3 | TGTGCCACCTACTTTGGTAGCGGCCCTGGGGAGCTGTTTTTT | CATYFGSGPGELFF
. | TRBJ2-2 | . | TRBV7-3 | TGTGCCAGCAGCCCCATAGGGGTGGGGGAGCTGTTTTTT | CASSPIGVGELFF
. | TRBJ1-2 | . | TRBV2 | TGTGCCAGCGATAGATCTCAGGCATCTAACTATGGCTACACCTTC | CASDRSQASNYGYTF
TRBD2 | TRBJ2-3 | . | TRBV5-1 | TGCGCCAGCAGCAGCTGGGGACTAGCGTTTAGCACAGATACGCAGTATTTT | CASSSWGLAFSTDTQYF
. | TRBJ2-3 | . | TRBV5-4 | TGTGCCAGCAGCATCGGCGGGGAGACGCAGTATTTT | CASSIGGETQYF
. | TRBJ2-3 | . | TRBV9 | TGTGCCAGCAGCGTAGGGCTACCGGAGAGCACAGATACGCAGTATTTT | CASSVGLPESTDTQYF
. | TRBJ2-6 | . | TRBV5-1 | TGCGCCAGCAGCCCTGACAGGAATGGGGCCAACGTCCTGACTTTC | CASSPDRNGANVLTF
. | TRBJ2-2 | . | TRBV7-8 | TGTGCCAGCAGCCCTAGACTCATGAACACCGGGGAGCTGTTTTTT | CASSPRLMNTGELFF
. | TRBJ2-3 | once | TRBV5-4 | TGTGCCAGCAGCTTGGGTATAGATACGCAGTATTTT | CASSLGIDTQYF
TRBD2 | TRBJ2-1 | . | TRBV30 | TGTGCCTGGAGTTCCGGACTAGCGGGACGGTATGAGCAGTTCTTC | CAWSSGLAGRYEQFF
. | TRBJ2-5 | . | TRBV27 | TGTGCCAGCAGTGAGTCCGGGACACTTTACCCGGAGACCCAGTACTTC | CASSESGTLYPETQYF
. | TRBJ2-5 | . | TRBV2 | TGTGCCAGCAGTGAGGGGGCCGGGACTAATCAGTACTTC | CASSEGAGTNQYF
. | TRBJ1-4 | . | TRBV19 | TGTGCCAGTAGTCCCCCCGGGGGGCGCCTTGAAAAACTGTTTTTT | CASSPPGGRLEKLFF
. | TRBJ2-7 | . | TRBV5-1 | TGCGCCAGCACCTACGACAGTCCCTCCTCCTACGAGCAGTACTTC | CASTYDSPSSYEQYF
TRBD2 | TRBJ2-1 | . | TRBV29-1 | TGCAGCGTCCCTCAGCGGGAGCCCTACAATGAGCAGTTCTTC | CSVPQREPYNEQFF
TRBD1 | TRBJ1-1 | . | TRBV19 | TGTGCCAGTACCTCCCGGACAGGGGAGGGGACTGAAGCTTTCTTT | CASTSRTGEGTEAFF
TRBD2 | TRBJ2-2 | once | TRBV6-6 | TGTGCCAGCAGTTACGCCGGGACTAGCGCCGGGGAGCTGTTTTTT | CASSYAGTSAGELFF
. | TRBJ2-6 | . | TRBV6-6 | TGTGCCAGCAGTTTCAACTCTGGGGCCAACGTCCTGACTTTC | CASSFNSGANVLTF
TRBD2 | TRBJ2-1 | . | TRBV14 | TGTGCCAGCAGCGCCCGGATACGGTGGACTAGCTCCTACAATGAGCAGTTCTTC | CASSARIRWTSSYNEQFF
TRBD2 | TRBJ2-1 | . | TRBV9 | TGTGCCAGCAGTGGGGGAGGGTCCTACAATGAGCAGTTCTTC | CASSGGGSYNEQFF
. | TRBJ2-7 | . | TRBV7-9 | TGTGCCAGCAGCTTAGCGCGGGACGGATCCTACGAGCAGTACTTC | CASSLARDGSYEQYF
. | TRBJ1-2 | . | TRBV7-6 | TGTGCCAGCAGCCCCTTGGAGGGGGGGGTGAGGGAAGACTATGGCTACACCTTC | CASSPLEGGVREDYGYTF
. | TRBJ1-2 | . | TRBV5-5 | TGTGCCAGCAGCTTGTACGGAGGCGGTGGCTACACCTTC | CASSLYGGGGYTF
TRBD1 | TRBJ1-5 | once | TRBV19 | TGTGCCAGTAGTATCCCAGGGACAGACCGTAATCAGCCCCAGCATTTT | CASSIPGTDRNQPQHF
. | TRBJ1-4 | once | TRBV27 | TGTGCCAGCACCCCCAAGGGGTTTAGGAATGAAAAACTGTTTTTT | CASTPKGFRNEKLFF
TRBD2 | TRBJ2-7 | . | TRBV6-6 | TGTGCCAGCACTCTAGCGGGAACTGACGAGCAGTACTTC | CASTLAGTDEQYF
TRBD1 | TRBJ1-3 | . | TRBV19 | TGTGCCAGTACAATCACCGGGACAGGGAGCGGAAACACCATATATTTT | CASTITGTGSGNTIYF
. | TRBJ2-1 | . | TRBV2 | TGTGCCAGCAGTGAAGCAGCAGGGTGGCAGGGGATCAATGAGCAGTTCTTC | CASSEAAGWQGINEQFF
. | TRBJ1-2 | . | TRBV9 | TGTGCCAGCAGCGTAGCTGGAGACAGCAGTTTTTATGGCTACACCTTC | CASSVAGDSSFYGYTF
TRBD2 | TRBJ2-1 | . | TRBV5-4 | TGTGCCAGCAGCTCCGGGACTAGCATCGATGAGCAGTTCTTC | CASSSGTSIDEQFF
TRBD1 | TRBJ1-1 | . | TRBV10-1 | TGCGCCAGCAGCACTACCGGGACAGGTTCGGCTTTCTTT | CASSTTGTGSAFF
TRBD1 | TRBJ1-2 | . | TRBV7-9 | TGTGCCAGCAGCCTCGGACAGGGGAGTGGCTACACCTTC | CASSLGQGSGYTF
. | TRBJ2-4 | . | TRBV2 | TGTGCCAGCCAATTAAACAGGGTAATCGGTTTTAACATTCAGTACTTC | CASQLNRVIGFNIQYF
. | TRBJ2-7 | . | TRBV6-1 | TGTGCCAGCAGTGGCAACCGGGGAACCTACGAGCAGTACTTC | CASSGNRGTYEQYF
TRBD2 | TRBJ2-5 | many | TRBV6-1 | TGTGCCAGCAGTGAATTAGCGGGAGGGCCAGAGACCCAGTACTTC | CASSELAGGPETQYF
. | TRBJ1-1 | . | TRBV27 | TGTGCCAGCAGTACGACGGGTTTGAACACTGAAGCTTTCTTT | CASSTTGLNTEAFF